This TCR beta chain was identified in a study of T cells in Graves' hyperthyroidism and ophthalmopathy (dated by TCRdb to between 2017 and 2020). Broadly, across the study: Peripheral blood was sampled at the time of initial diagnosis, prior to any treatment. To identify TCR V-J signatures that set the groups apart, the researchers used a discovery cohort of about a hundred patients, made up of 40 to 45 with Graves' ophthalmopathy and some 56 with stable Graves' hyperthyroidism. Whether ophthalmopathy could be predicted prospectively was tested in an independent validation cohort made up of under 20 hyperthyroidism patients plus 17 patients who later progressed to ophthalmopathy. The 95 to 100 discovery patients were randomly split 7:3 into training and test sets. In several Graves' hyperthyroidism patients, the study also compared T-cell repertoires from thyroid tissue with T-cell repertoires from blood. After blood sampling, hyperthyroidism patients were treated with methimazole at a starting dose of 30 mg daily, and ophthalmopathy patients were treated with high-dose intravenous methylprednisolone. TCR Vbeta CDR3 sequencing of approximately 140 peripheral blood samples (over 40 ophthalmopathy, 75 hyperthyroidism and around 17 progressor patients) is reported in the paper.

TCR beta CDR3 regions were amplified from RNA transcripts. The first round of RT-PCR for the TCR CDR3 was performed with the HTBI primer set and the Qiagen OneStep RT-PCR kit. Libraries were constructed in a second round of multiplex PCR, after which size selection and purification were performed. The libraries were sequenced on an Illumina HiSeq2000 using paired-end 100 bp reads. As for the original processing: SOAPnuke was used to process the raw data, throwing out any read that contained adapters or uncalled bases, had a mean Phred below 15, or lacked an exact constant-primer or identifier match. High-quality paired reads were merged using COPE v1.2.5, and each unique nucleotide sequence was defined as a clonotype. MiTCR v1.1 was used to align clonotypes to the IMGT TRBV, TRBD and TRBJ reference segments. The analysis included only V-J combinations with a frequency above 0.0001, which together covered over 98% of the repertoires. The TCS score was defined as the ratio of F50 (clonal expansion) to E x V (chaos), calculated using BLOSUM62-based TCRdist between CDR3 peptides within each V-J. Welch's t-statistics and random forest reduced fewer than 600 V-J features to 10 to 15, which were used in a naive Bayes classifier (R e1071). TCRdb trimmed the raw reads at Q25, called clones with MiXCR and kept productive beta chains. Each CDR3 protein gets just one entry, which takes the most common genes and DNA from the rows behind it. For this entry, the V and J calls and clone size follow TCRdb and not the study's own pipeline. The sample table shows around 450,000 distinct CDR3 sequences, and 15% to 18% are seen once. Roughly 7.4% of the sample rests with the top ten.

Overall study results and their limits: In validation, progression to ophthalmopathy was predicted by the model with about 70% sensitivity and roughly 72% specificity, a median of around 6.5 months before onset. Most expanded thyroid clonotypes (frequency above 0.001) were also detected in blood, a finding suggesting that blood repertoires may reflect thyroid immune responses. No statistical method was used to set the sample size in advance, and investigators knew the group allocation. A model built on a 13 V-J signature distinguished ophthalmopathy from stable hyperthyroidism, reaching around 90% sensitivity and about 81% specificity in cross-validation and 80%/75% in testing.

From the cysteine through the phenylalanine, the CDR3 covers 14 amino acids. Of all the DNA, just the CDR3 is kept, 42 bases in frame from base 1. The germline V and J ends show losses of 1 base and 4 bases respectively, and no gene match explains 3 bases of the junction. From a lookup of the germline V gene (reference sequence), CDR1 and CDR2 are DFQATT and SNEGSKA. Graves' hyperthyroidism was defined as stable when no progression to ophthalmopathy occurred over 18 months of follow-up. The hyperthyroidism patients were between 18 and 65 years old and newly diagnosed, with a disease duration of less than 2 months. Any patient with an uncontrolled infection, another autoimmune disease, pregnancy or lactation was excluded. Diagnoses were established on the basis of clinical symptoms, serum thyroxine and TRAb, thyroid ultrasound, and orbital computed tomography. Ficoll-Paque density gradient centrifugation was used to isolate PBMCs from 9.5 to 10 ml of fresh peripheral blood. Trizol reagent was used to extract total RNA, and RNA quality was then checked on an Agilent 2100 Bioanalyzer.

There are many counts of this clonotype. No cognate antigen has been identified for it. Per-nucleotide qualities are absent, and no much larger clonotype sits a single base away. Sequencing was performed on blood. This TCR was sampled from a woman aged 18-30 years with Graves' hyperthyroidism. The V and J genes are TRBV20-1 and TRBJ2-5; 10 junctional bases match TRBD2. The CDR3 reads as follows: CSARVLAGGETQYF. Here is the DNA: TGCAGTGCTAGAGTGTTAGCGGGAGGAGAGACCCAGTACTTC.